Each of the 17 T cell receptor beta chains below was sequenced from the same sample in a study of blood T cells in healthy people across ages. Sample-barcoded 5' priming and a J-beta primer mix drove a second PCR of about 6 to 11 cycles. TCRdb called the 5' RACE reads again in MiXCR, with one record for every CDR3 protein. The sample comprises about a million distinct CDR3 sequences, around two fifths of which are singletons, and 10% to 15% rests with the top ten. What was sequenced was blood. These receptors originate from a man aged 18 to 29 in good health.

The chain uses TRBV20-1 and TRBJ1-2; no definite D call. This CDR3 comprises 13 residues. Between the trimmed V and J ends, which lost 6 bases and 8 bases, there was a span of 19 bases. Germline V gives CDR1 DFQATT, CDR2 SNEGSKA (reference sequence). The CDR3 DNA reads TGCAGTGCCCAAAGTCACTTAGATCGGGGCTACACCTTC. This codes for CSAQSHLDRGYTF.

This chain joins TRBV12-3 or TRBV12-4 and TRBJ2-5; 8 bases match TRBD1. The CDR3 has 15 amino acids. With 6 bases clipped from V and 11 bases from J, the junction kept 17 bases outside the gene matches. Written as DNA, the CDR3 is TGTGCCAGCAGCACCGGGACAGGTCACTACAATGAGCAGTACTTC. Its protein product is CASSTGTGHYNEQYF.

V and J are TRBV29-1 and TRBJ1-1; D is perhaps TRBD1 (5 bases). V lost 4 bases to trimming and J lost 2 bases, with 14 bases between them. Germline V lookup: CDR1 SQVTM, CDR2 ANQGSEA. This CDR3 comprises 14 residues. Here the CDR3 reads CSVGRAGKNTEAFF. The CDR3 DNA follows: TGCAGCGTTGGTAGGGCAGGGAAAAACACTGAAGCTTTCTTT.

The V call is TRBV7-2, the J call TRBJ1-3; maybe TRBD1 (5 bases). Trimming removed 5 bases at V and 4 bases at J, with 15 bases between. CDR1 and CDR2 from the germline V gene are SGHTA and FQGNSA. This CDR3 spans 15 amino acids. The DNA for the CDR3 is TGTGCCAGCAGCCTTACACGGGGGTCCGGAAACACCATATATTTT. It translates to CASSLTRGSGNTIYF.

This clonotype was found once. The rearrangement joins TRBV6-2 or TRBV6-3 to TRBJ1-1, with D perhaps matching TRBD1 (5 bases). Germline V gene sequence: CDR1 MNHEY, CDR2 SVGEGT. This CDR3 is 15 amino acids long. Trimming left V 5 bases short and J 5 bases short, with 18 bases between. The CDR3 coding sequence is TGTGCCAGCAGTAACAGGACTCCCCGGCGGACTGAAGCTTTCTTT. Protein sequence: CASSNRTPRRTEAFF.

This clonotype has only a few counts. The V call is TRBV7-9, the J call TRBJ2-3; 9 bases line up with TRBD2. V lost 3 bases to trimming and J lost 2 bases; unmatched junction nucleotides: 9. The CDR3 has 17 residues. CDR1 is SEHNR, CDR2 FQNEAQ, per germline (reference sequence). As DNA, the CDR3 is TGTGCCAGCAGCTTTCCCTTAGCGGGGGCTTACACAGATACGCAGTATTTT. Protein sequence: CASSFPLAGAYTDTQYF.

This clonotype has more than one count but fewer than ten. The chain uses TRBV9 and TRBJ2-2; 8 bases are a match to TRBD1. CDR1 SGDLS and CDR2 YYNGEE come from the germline V gene. This CDR3 has 17 residues. V trimming: 3 bases; J trimming: 6 bases; junction bases outside the gene matches: 13. CDR3 sequence (DNA): TGTGCCAGCAGCGCCAATACAGGGGGAATCTGGTCCGGGGAGCTGTTTTTT. Its translation: CASSANTGGIWSGELFF.

This chain joins TRBV12-3 or TRBV12-4 and TRBJ2-5; D gene ambiguous. The DNA matches TRBJ2-1 better at its end, which makes the J call doubtful. The CDR3 covers 14 residues. CDR3 sequence (DNA): TGTGCCAGCAGTTTAGTACCGAGCCAAGAGACCCAGTTCTTC. It codes for CASSLVPSQETQFF.

The DNA of the CDR3 is TGTGCCAGCAGTAGTCAGGATCTTTCGAGCATGAACACTGAAGCTTTCTTT. Amino acids: CASSSQDLSSMNTEAFF. This chain connects TRBV7-9 to TRBJ1-1, with D uncertain. This CDR3 has 17 amino acids. Germline V gene data show CDR1 as SEHNR and CDR2 as FQNEAQ (reference sequence). Trimming took off 6 bases at V and 0 bases at J, with 20 bases between the two ends.

The rearrangement joins TRBV10-3 to TRBJ1-1; D uncertain. The length of the CDR3 is 13 residues. V lost 8 bases and J lost 1, with 11 bases in between. Germline V lookup: CDR1 ENHRY, CDR2 SYGVKD. As DNA, the CDR3 is TGTGCCATCCGTACAAGGGAGAACACTGAAGCTTTCTTT. Its translation: CAIRTRENTEAFF.

The chain links TRBV2 to TRBJ1-1; D unresolved. V dropped 7 bases and J dropped 5 bases, with 17 bases sitting between them. The CDR3 extends over 14 amino acids. Per germline, CDR1 SNHLY and CDR2 FYNNEI. CDR3 nucleotides: TGTGCCAGCACCGGGAAAGGGATCGGGACTGAAGCTTTCTTT. Amino acids: CASTGKGIGTEAFF.

The V call is TRBV15, the J call TRBJ2-1, with 11 bases identical to TRBD2. CDR1 is LNHNV and CDR2 is YYDKDF in the germline V gene (reference sequence). This CDR3 contains 16 residues. The V segment lost 8 bases and the J segment 0 bases; nucleotides outside the gene matches: 6. In DNA, the CDR3 is TGTGCCACCCGGCCTAGCGGGGGGAGCTCCTACAATGAGCAGTTCTTC. Its protein is CATRPSGGSSYNEQFF. Full variable domain (remainder filled in from reference TRBV15 and TRBJ2-1): DAMVIQNPRYQVTQFGKPVTLSCSQTLNHNVMYWYQQKSSQAPKLLFHYYDKDFNNEADTPDNFQSRRPNTSFCFLDIRSPGLGDTAMYLCATRPSGGSSYNEQFFGPGTRLTVL.

The chain recombines TRBV9 with TRBJ2-3; D might be TRBD1 or TRBD2, each matching 5 bases. V lost 0 bases, J lost 2 bases, and 10 bases lay in between. The CDR3 length is 15 residues. Germline V gene sequence: CDR1 SGDLS, CDR2 YYNGEE. The CDR3 loop reads CASSVVQGATDTQYF. The CDR3 region has the DNA TGTGCCAGCAGCGTAGTTCAGGGAGCCACAGATACGCAGTATTTT.

The chain uses TRBV7-2 and TRBJ1-2, with no clear D. The CDR3 is 14 amino acids. With 5 bases removed from V and 8 bases from J, the gap between germline ends came to 18 bases. Germline V lookup: CDR1 SGHTA, CDR2 FQGNSA. The CDR3: CASSPRPQSDGYTF. CDR3 DNA sequence: TGTGCCAGCAGCCCCAGGCCACAGTCCGACGGCTACACCTTC.

The rearrangement uses TRBV20-1 and TRBJ2-1; D is possibly TRBD1 or TRBD2 (5 bases each). Germline lookup yields CDR1 DFQATT and CDR2 SNEGSKA (reference sequence). The CDR3 covers 17 residues. V lost 3 bases and J 4 bases, leaving 22 bases between the germline ends. CDR3 DNA sequence: TGCAGTGCTAGTATTGGCCCCTGGGACGGACGGTACAATGAGCAGTTCTTC. Translation gives CSASIGPWDGRYNEQFF.

In its sample, this clonotype was seen a few times. One end of the junction varies from germline; a read error may be responsible. The rearrangement uses TRBV5-5 and TRBJ2-1; D may be TRBD1 (6 bases). Germline-derived CDR1 and CDR2 are SGHKS and YYEKEE (reference sequence). This CDR3 is built from 16 residues. The CDR3 nucleotides read TGTGCCAGCAGCCCGACAGGTCCAAGCTCCTACACTGAGCAGTTCTTC. Amino acid sequence: CASSPTGPSSYTEQFF.

The chain carries TRBV2 and TRBJ2-7; tentative D call: TRBD1 (6 bases). Trimming took 6 bases from V and 3 from J, leaving 15 bases between them. The CDR3 consists of 14 residues. Germline lookup yields CDR1 SNHLY and CDR2 FYNNEI. The CDR3 DNA reads as TGTGCCAGCAGCGTTAGACAGGAGAACTACGAGCAGTACTTC. Amino acid sequence: CASSVRQENYEQYF.